The 6 T cell receptor beta chains in this list originate from one sample, sequenced in a study of blood T cell repertoires in COVID-19. Data came from immunoSEQ multiplex PCR; TCRdb stores just in-frame clones and leaves some out. The profile shows around 450,000 clones, less than 95% of them singletons. Material: PBMCs or T cells enriched from blood (not recorded which). Every receptor here comes from a man aged 18 to 29 who had recovered from COVID-19.

A single count supports this clone. In the same sample, other DNA sequences code for this CDR3. The V gene is TRBV2, the J gene TRBJ1-2, with a possible D match to TRBD1 (5 bases). Trimming removed 6 bases at V and 0 bases at J, with 11 bases between. Germline CDR1 and CDR2: SNHLY and FYNNEI. The CDR3 is 14 amino acids. This chain's CDR3 is CASSGDSSNYGYTF. The CDR3 DNA follows: TGTGCCAGCAGCGGCGACAGCTCTAACTATGGCTACACCTTC.

This clone has just one count. CDR3 DNA sequence: TGTGCCTGGAGCGGACAAGACGACCATGACGAGCAGTACTTC. It yields the protein CAWSGQDDHDEQYF. The chain joins TRBV30 to TRBJ2-7; D may be TRBD1 (5 bases). CDR3 length: 14 residues. Trimming removed 3 bases at V and 5 bases at J, with 17 bases between. CDR1 is GTSNPN, CDR2 SVGIG, per germline (reference sequence).

The genes are TRBV13 and TRBJ1-1; a possible D gene is TRBD1 (5 bases). V lost 4 bases, J lost 2 bases, and 11 bases lay in between. The V gene's germline CDR1 is PRHDT and CDR2 FYEKMQ (reference sequence). The CDR3 covers 14 residues. The CDR3, as DNA: TGTGCCAGCAGCTCGGGGGGGATAAACACTGAAGCTTTCTTT. The encoded protein is CASSSGGINTEAFF.

V is TRBV27 and J is TRBJ1-4; D remains ambiguous. The CDR3 covers 14 residues. Germline V CDR1 and CDR2: MNHEY, SMNVEV (reference sequence). V gave up 6 bases and J gave up 0 bases, with 8 bases separating them. The CDR3 protein is CASSRFATNEKLFF. DNA for the CDR3: TGTGCCAGCAGCAGATTTGCAACTAATGAAAAACTGTTTTTT.

This rearrangement joins TRBV29-1 to TRBJ2-1; D perhaps matches TRBD2 (5 bases). Trimming pared 8 bases from V and 1 base from J, leaving 15 bases between. Germline values: CDR1 SQVTM, CDR2 ANQGSEA. The CDR3 spans 14 residues. Here the CDR3 reads CSFPAGESYNEQFF. CDR3 sequence (DNA): TGCAGCTTCCCTGCCGGGGAGTCCTACAATGAGCAGTTCTTC.

The genes are TRBV2 and TRBJ1-2; D not certain. The CDR3 has 13 residues. Trimming left V 9 bases short and J 4 bases short, with 15 bases between. Germline V lookup: CDR1 SNHLY, CDR2 FYNNEI. CDR3 region: CARSAGLFYGYTF. In DNA, the CDR3 is TGTGCCAGATCCGCAGGACTGTTCTATGGCTACACCTTC.